This is a list of T cell receptor beta chains from one sample in a study of metastatic and nonmetastatic thyroid tumors. TCRdb redid the clone calls on the PCR reads using MiXCR. The table has over 9,000 clones, around 30% seen once. Specimen: adjacent normal tissue. Source of these receptors: a male donor with papillary thyroid cancer or a benign thyroid nodule (not recorded which). Some clones in this sample may be carry-over from other donors' samples. CDR3s include the opening cysteine and the closing phenylalanine or tryptophan. Fields, in order: CDR3 length, clone size, J gene, D gene, V gene, CDR3 DNA, CDR3 protein. A D gene is named only where the DNA matches it firmly. Size is stated for part of the rows, as once, few or many counts, or as a class when the clone is expanded.

len: 15; abundance: NA; j_gene: TRBJ1-5; d_gene: TRBD1; v_gene: TRBV7-2; CDR3nt: TGTGCCAGCAGCGCTTATACAGGGGGCTGGGAGCCCCAGCATTTT; CDR3aa: CASSAYTGGWEPQHF
len: 15; abundance: NA; j_gene: TRBJ2-1; d_gene: NA; v_gene: TRBV28; CDR3nt: TGTGCCAGCAGTTTAACGGGGCGCAACCACAATGAGCAGTTCTTC; CDR3aa: CASSLTGRNHNEQFF
len: 14; abundance: few; j_gene: TRBJ2-1; d_gene: TRBD1; v_gene: TRBV2; CDR3nt: TGTGCCGGGATGACAGGGGACGACTACAATGAGCAGTTCTTC; CDR3aa: CAGMTGDDYNEQFF
len: 14; abundance: NA; j_gene: TRBJ2-7; d_gene: NA; v_gene: TRBV6-1; CDR3nt: TGTGCCAGCAGTGAACGGGGTAGGTCCTACGAGCAGTACTTC; CDR3aa: CASSERGRSYEQYF
len: 13; abundance: few; j_gene: TRBJ2-1; d_gene: NA; v_gene: TRBV6-6; CDR3nt: TGTGCCAGCAGTTACTCCGGTGTCTCTGAGCAGTTCTTC; CDR3aa: CASSYSGVSEQFF
len: 16; abundance: few; j_gene: TRBJ2-5; d_gene: NA; v_gene: TRBV15; CDR3nt: TGTTCCACCAGCAGAGAGCGAGGACAGCTGCAAGAGACCCAGTACTTC; CDR3aa: CSTSRERGQLQETQYF
len: 13; abundance: few; j_gene: TRBJ2-5; d_gene: NA; v_gene: TRBV27; CDR3nt: TGTGCCAGCGGTAAATCCCCCTGGGAGACCCAGTACTTC; CDR3aa: CASGKSPWETQYF
len: 14; abundance: NA; j_gene: TRBJ1-2; d_gene: NA; v_gene: TRBV6-1; CDR3nt: TGTGCCAGCAGCTCAACCCCCGGGCACTATGGCTACACCTTC; CDR3aa: CASSSTPGHYGYTF
len: 15; abundance: NA; j_gene: TRBJ2-5; d_gene: NA; v_gene: TRBV2; CDR3nt: TGTGCCAGCAATGAGAGGGGAGCAGAGCGAGAGACCCAGTACTTC; CDR3aa: CASNERGAERETQYF
len: 13; abundance: NA; j_gene: TRBJ2-7; d_gene: NA; v_gene: TRBV20-1; CDR3nt: TGCAGTGCCCTGGACGGCGAAGGGGGGGAGCAGTACTTC; CDR3aa: CSALDGEGGEQYF
len: 14; abundance: few; j_gene: TRBJ1-6; d_gene: NA; v_gene: TRBV5-1; CDR3nt: TGCGCCAGCACCCCTGCCGGGGGGTATTCACCCCTCCACTTT; CDR3aa: CASTPAGGYSPLHF
len: 13; abundance: NA; j_gene: TRBJ2-3; d_gene: NA; v_gene: TRBV12-3/TRBV12-4; CDR3nt: TGTTCCAGCAGCACCAAAACGCAAGATACGCAGTATTTT; CDR3aa: CSSSTKTQDTQYF
len: 13; abundance: NA; j_gene: TRBJ1-2; d_gene: NA; v_gene: TRBV25-1; CDR3nt: TGCGCCAGCATGACAAGGGCCGGCTATGGCTACACCTTC; CDR3aa: CASMTRAGYGYTF
len: 15; abundance: medium-sized; j_gene: TRBJ1-1; d_gene: NA; v_gene: TRBV25-1; CDR3nt: TGTGCCAGCAGTGAATCCAGAGGGCCCGACACTGAAGCTTTCTTT; CDR3aa: CASSESRGPDTEAFF
len: 15; abundance: NA; j_gene: TRBJ2-7; d_gene: TRBD2; v_gene: TRBV9; CDR3nt: TGTGCCAGCAGCGTAGGTGGCGGGGGGGCCTACGAGCAGTACTTC; CDR3aa: CASSVGGGGAYEQYF
len: 15; abundance: NA; j_gene: TRBJ2-2; d_gene: NA; v_gene: TRBV11-2; CDR3nt: TGTGCCAGCAGCCGGATGGCGGGTCCCACCGGGGAGCTGTTTTTT; CDR3aa: CASSRMAGPTGELFF
len: 13; abundance: NA; j_gene: TRBJ1-2; d_gene: NA; v_gene: TRBV30; CDR3nt: TGTGCCTGGAAGCAGCCGATCTACTATGGCTACACCTTC; CDR3aa: CAWKQPIYYGYTF
len: 13; abundance: NA; j_gene: TRBJ1-6; d_gene: NA; v_gene: TRBV4-3; CDR3nt: TGCGCCAGCAGCCTGGGCGCCGGTTCACCCCTCCACTTT; CDR3aa: CASSLGAGSPLHF
len: 13; abundance: NA; j_gene: TRBJ1-1; d_gene: NA; v_gene: TRBV7-3; CDR3nt: TGTGCCAGCAGCTTAACAGGTATCACTGAAGCTTTCTTT; CDR3aa: CASSLTGITEAFF
len: 15; abundance: few; j_gene: TRBJ2-5; d_gene: TRBD2; v_gene: TRBV10-2; CDR3nt: TGCGCCAGCAGACAGGGACTAGCGGGGCAAGAGACCCAGTACTTC; CDR3aa: CASRQGLAGQETQYF
len: 16; abundance: NA; j_gene: TRBJ1-4; d_gene: TRBD1; v_gene: TRBV11-2; CDR3nt: TGTGCCAGCAGCCCCCGACAGGGCCTCGCTAATGAAAAACTGTTTTTT; CDR3aa: CASSPRQGLANEKLFF
len: 13; abundance: medium-sized; j_gene: TRBJ2-5; d_gene: NA; v_gene: TRBV3-1; CDR3nt: TGTGCCAGCAGCCAAGTCCCTGGGGAGACCCAGTACTTC; CDR3aa: CASSQVPGETQYF
len: 13; abundance: NA; j_gene: TRBJ2-7; d_gene: TRBD2; v_gene: TRBV28; CDR3nt: TGTGCCAGCAACGGCGGGAGCTCCTACGAGCAGTACTTC; CDR3aa: CASNGGSSYEQYF
len: 12; abundance: NA; j_gene: TRBJ2-3; d_gene: NA; v_gene: TRBV2; CDR3nt: TGTGCCAGCAGTATGGGGGCTAATACGCAGTATTTT; CDR3aa: CASSMGANTQYF
len: 18; abundance: NA; j_gene: TRBJ2-2; d_gene: TRBD2; v_gene: TRBV5-1; CDR3nt: TGCGCCAGCAGCGCCAATACCGGGACTAGCGGTCGCACCGGGGAGCTGTTTTTT; CDR3aa: CASSANTGTSGRTGELFF
len: 13; abundance: NA; j_gene: TRBJ1-2; d_gene: NA; v_gene: TRBV28; CDR3nt: TGTGCCAGCAGTTTACCCGGGCGTGCCGGCTACACCTTC; CDR3aa: CASSLPGRAGYTF
len: 12; abundance: medium-sized; j_gene: TRBJ1-5; d_gene: NA; v_gene: TRBV20-1; CDR3nt: TGCAGTGCTAGAGATCGAGATCAGCCCCAGCATTTT; CDR3aa: CSARDRDQPQHF
len: 14; abundance: NA; j_gene: TRBJ2-3; d_gene: NA; v_gene: TRBV24-1; CDR3nt: TGTGCCACCACCGGGACTGGCGTGACAGATACGCAGTATTTT; CDR3aa: CATTGTGVTDTQYF
len: 13; abundance: many; j_gene: TRBJ1-2; d_gene: NA; v_gene: TRBV6-2/TRBV6-3; CDR3nt: TGTGCCAGCAGTTACCCAGGGGACTATGGCTACACCTTC; CDR3aa: CASSYPGDYGYTF
len: 16; abundance: NA; j_gene: TRBJ1-5; d_gene: NA; v_gene: TRBV4-2; CDR3nt: TGTGCCAGCAGCCCGCAGTGGACGGGGCCGAGTCAGCCCCAGCATTTT; CDR3aa: CASSPQWTGPSQPQHF
len: 15; abundance: NA; j_gene: TRBJ2-3; d_gene: TRBD2; v_gene: TRBV12-3/TRBV12-4; CDR3nt: TGTGCCAGCAGTTTAGGTAGCGGGGGGGCGGATACGCAGTATTTT; CDR3aa: CASSLGSGGADTQYF
len: 20; abundance: few; j_gene: TRBJ2-7; d_gene: TRBD1; v_gene: TRBV6-2/TRBV6-3; CDR3nt: TGTGCCAGCAGTTACTCGCGGTCTACGCCTGGGACAGCCGCTTCCTACGAGCAGTACTTC; CDR3aa: CASSYSRSTPGTAASYEQYF
len: 15; abundance: NA; j_gene: TRBJ2-7; d_gene: TRBD1; v_gene: TRBV7-8; CDR3nt: TGTGCCAGCAGCCAACAGGGGGTGACCTCCTACGAGCAGTACTTC; CDR3aa: CASSQQGVTSYEQYF
len: 16; abundance: many; j_gene: TRBJ2-3; d_gene: TRBD1; v_gene: TRBV3-1; CDR3nt: TGTGCCAGCAGCCAACCCACAGGGGGGACTGCAGATACGCAGTATTTT; CDR3aa: CASSQPTGGTADTQYF
len: 15; abundance: NA; j_gene: TRBJ2-1; d_gene: TRBD2; v_gene: TRBV12-3/TRBV12-4; CDR3nt: TGTGCCAGCAGGATGGGACTAGCGGTCTACAATGAGCAGTTCTTC; CDR3aa: CASRMGLAVYNEQFF
len: 11; abundance: many; j_gene: TRBJ1-1; d_gene: NA; v_gene: TRBV6-2/TRBV6-3; CDR3nt: TGTGCCAGCAGTTATGCAGGCAAAGCTTTCTTT; CDR3aa: CASSYAGKAFF
len: 15; abundance: NA; j_gene: TRBJ1-6; d_gene: NA; v_gene: TRBV6-2/TRBV6-3; CDR3nt: TGTGCCAGCAGTTACTCGTCAGGCTATAATTCACCCCTCCACTTT; CDR3aa: CASSYSSGYNSPLHF
len: 14; abundance: many; j_gene: TRBJ1-1; d_gene: NA; v_gene: TRBV5-5; CDR3nt: TGTGCCAGCAGCTGGTCGGGCATGAACACTGAAGCTTTCTTT; CDR3aa: CASSWSGMNTEAFF
len: 16; abundance: few; j_gene: TRBJ2-7; d_gene: TRBD1; v_gene: TRBV30; CDR3nt: TGTGCCTGGAGTAGGGTCGGGACAGGGAAAGCCTACGAGCAGTACTTC; CDR3aa: CAWSRVGTGKAYEQYF
len: 13; abundance: few; j_gene: TRBJ1-4; d_gene: NA; v_gene: TRBV19; CDR3nt: TGTGCCAGTAGTATGTCCTGGTCTGAAAAACTGTTTTTT; CDR3aa: CASSMSWSEKLFF
len: 14; abundance: NA; j_gene: TRBJ2-7; d_gene: NA; v_gene: TRBV3-1; CDR3nt: TGTGCCAGCAGCCCCCTTGGGGAGAGGGACGAGCAGTACTTC; CDR3aa: CASSPLGERDEQYF
len: 17; abundance: NA; j_gene: TRBJ2-2; d_gene: TRBD1; v_gene: TRBV19; CDR3nt: TGTGCCAGTAGTATAGACCCGACAGGGCGTAACACCGGGGAGCTGTTTTTT; CDR3aa: CASSIDPTGRNTGELFF
len: 14; abundance: once; j_gene: TRBJ1-2; d_gene: TRBD1; v_gene: TRBV5-1; CDR3nt: TGCGCCAGCAGCTTGGAGGGCAGGGGGCAGGGCTACACCTTC; CDR3aa: CASSLEGRGQGYTF
len: 15; abundance: NA; j_gene: TRBJ2-1; d_gene: TRBD2; v_gene: TRBV12-3/TRBV12-4; CDR3nt: TGTGCCAGCAGGACGACTAGCTGGGGCCTAGATGAGCAGTTCTTC; CDR3aa: CASRTTSWGLDEQFF
len: 16; abundance: medium-sized; j_gene: TRBJ2-7; d_gene: TRBD2; v_gene: TRBV7-2; CDR3nt: TGTGCCAGCAGCTTAAGGAGCGGGAGGGGGTACAACGAGCAGTACTTC; CDR3aa: CASSLRSGRGYNEQYF
len: 17; abundance: many; j_gene: TRBJ1-4; d_gene: NA; v_gene: TRBV4-3; CDR3nt: TGCGCCAGCAGCCAAGACCGAACAGGGCCAACTAATGAAAAACTGTTTTTT; CDR3aa: CASSQDRTGPTNEKLFF
len: 15; abundance: large; j_gene: TRBJ1-5; d_gene: NA; v_gene: TRBV5-1; CDR3nt: TGCGCCAGCAGCGAACAGGGTAATAGCAATCAGCCCCAGCATTTT; CDR3aa: CASSEQGNSNQPQHF
len: 15; abundance: NA; j_gene: TRBJ2-7; d_gene: NA; v_gene: TRBV20-1; CDR3nt: TGCAGTGCTAGAGACGCTAGAGTTTTCTCCTACGAGCAGTACTTC; CDR3aa: CSARDARVFSYEQYF
len: 15; abundance: NA; j_gene: TRBJ1-2; d_gene: TRBD1; v_gene: TRBV12-3/TRBV12-4; CDR3nt: TGTGCCAGCAGCGGGACAGGGGGCGGGAACTATGGCTACACCTTC; CDR3aa: CASSGTGGGNYGYTF
len: 15; abundance: few; j_gene: TRBJ2-7; d_gene: TRBD1; v_gene: TRBV28; CDR3nt: TGTGCCAGCAGTGACTCCCGGGACAGCTCCTACGAGCAGTACTTC; CDR3aa: CASSDSRDSSYEQYF
len: 17; abundance: NA; j_gene: TRBJ2-1; d_gene: TRBD2; v_gene: TRBV5-6; CDR3nt: TGTGCCAGCAGCTTGAGCGGGGGGCCACTCTCCTACAATGAGCAGTTCTTC; CDR3aa: CASSLSGGPLSYNEQFF
len: 13; abundance: NA; j_gene: TRBJ2-7; d_gene: NA; v_gene: TRBV2; CDR3nt: TGTGCCAGCAGTGGAATCACTAACTACGAGCAGTACTTC; CDR3aa: CASSGITNYEQYF
len: 15; abundance: few; j_gene: TRBJ2-3; d_gene: TRBD2; v_gene: TRBV20-1; CDR3nt: TGCAGTGCTCGAAGGGCGAGCGGGGAAATAGATACGCAGTATTTT; CDR3aa: CSARRASGEIDTQYF
len: 16; abundance: few; j_gene: TRBJ1-2; d_gene: NA; v_gene: TRBV6-1; CDR3nt: TGTGCCAGCAGTGAATTCGGCGTGCGGGGGGGGTATGGCTACACCTTC; CDR3aa: CASSEFGVRGGYGYTF
len: 18; abundance: few; j_gene: TRBJ2-1; d_gene: TRBD2; v_gene: TRBV6-2/TRBV6-3; CDR3nt: TGTGCCAGCAGTTACATCAGATTTAAGCGGGAGACCTACAATGAGCAGTTCTTC; CDR3aa: CASSYIRFKRETYNEQFF
len: 15; abundance: many; j_gene: TRBJ1-6; d_gene: NA; v_gene: TRBV12-3/TRBV12-4; CDR3nt: TGTGCCAGCAGTTTAGGGGGAGGAGGGAATTCACCCCTCCACTTT; CDR3aa: CASSLGGGGNSPLHF
len: 15; abundance: once; j_gene: TRBJ2-3; d_gene: TRBD2; v_gene: TRBV18; CDR3nt: TGTGCCAGCTCACGGGACTACCTTAGCACAGATACGCAGTATTTT; CDR3aa: CASSRDYLSTDTQYF
len: 16; abundance: NA; j_gene: TRBJ2-2; d_gene: TRBD2; v_gene: TRBV5-1; CDR3nt: TGCGCCAGCAGCTTGGACTCGGGGGGGCGAACCGGGGAGCTGTTTTTT; CDR3aa: CASSLDSGGRTGELFF
len: 15; abundance: NA; j_gene: TRBJ1-2; d_gene: NA; v_gene: TRBV3-1; CDR3nt: TGTGCCAGCAGCGCCCTCACAGGGATGGAATATGGCTACACCTTC; CDR3aa: CASSALTGMEYGYTF